The 19 T cell receptor beta chains listed next were all sequenced from one sample in a study of T cells in Graves' hyperthyroidism and ophthalmopathy. RNA transcripts gave rise to amplified TCR beta CDR3 regions. HTBI primers drove first-round RT-PCR of the TCR CDR3. A single record per CDR3 protein comes from TCRdb applying MiXCR to the multiplex PCR reads. Here the sample spans tens of thousands of distinct CDR3 sequences, around 52% being singletons. Sequenced material: blood. The source of these receptors is a woman aged 35 to 49 with Graves' ophthalmopathy.

This clonotype was detected ten times or more. V gene TRBV5-8 combines with J gene TRBJ2-3; 8 bases are a match to TRBD2. CDR3 length: 15 residues. V shed 4 bases, J shed 0 bases, and the junction held 4 bases outside the gene matches. Germline CDR1 SGHTS, CDR2 YDEGEE. CDR3 in amino acids: CASSAGLGSTDTQYF. The CDR3 DNA reads as TGTGCCAGCAGCGCGGGACTAGGTAGCACAGATACGCAGTATTTT.

This clonotype has a single count. A much bigger clone sits one base away, suggesting this may be a read error. The chain joins TRBV5-5 to TRBJ2-7; D remains ambiguous. CDR3 length: 14 residues. V was clipped by 0 bases and J by 2 bases, with 9 bases between them. Looked up from germline, CDR1 is SGHKS and CDR2 is YYEKEE (reference sequence). CDR3 residues: CASSLEVDAYEQYF. The CDR3 DNA is TGTGCCAGCAGCTTGGAGGTCGACGCCTACGAGCAGTACTTC.

By sample fraction, this clonotype is medium-sized. This sequence joins TRBV2 and TRBJ1-2; D gene ambiguous. With 4 bases removed from V and 2 bases from J, the gap between germline ends came to 8 bases. This CDR3 contains 13 residues. Per the germline V gene, CDR1 is SNHLY and CDR2 is FYNNEI. CDR3 coding DNA: TGTGCCAGCAGTGGGCCCGCGAACTATGGCTACACCTTC. This translates into CASSGPANYGYTF. Complete variable domain (other parts from reference TRBV2 and TRBJ1-2): EPEVTQTPSHQVTQMGQEVILRCVPISNHLYFYWYRQILGQKVEFLVSFYNNEISEKSEIFDDQFSVERPDGSNFTLKIRSTKLEDSAMYFCASSGPANYGYTFGSGTRLTVV.

This clonotype came up many times. V gene TRBV5-1 combines with J gene TRBJ2-3; D unclear. V dropped 2 bases and J dropped 3 bases, with 13 bases sitting between them. This CDR3 region has 15 residues. CDR1 is SGHRS, CDR2 YFSETQ, per germline. The CDR3 bases are TGCGCCAGCAGCTTTAGCCGGCCCTCGACAGATACGCAGTATTTT. This encodes CASSFSRPSTDTQYF.

This clonotype has a count of ten or more. The CDR3: CASSLRGQTYEQYF. The CDR3 nucleotides read TGCGCCAGCAGCTTGAGGGGACAGACCTACGAGCAGTACTTC. V is TRBV5-1 and J is TRBJ2-7; 7 nucleotides agree with TRBD1. The ends lost 1 base at V and 2 bases at J; junction bases unmatched: 3. This CDR3 has 14 residues. Germline V CDR1 and CDR2: SGHRS, YFSETQ. Variable domain in full (rest from reference TRBV5-1 and TRBJ2-7): KAGVTQTPRYLIKTRGQQVTLSCSPISGHRSVSWYQQTPGQGLQFLFEYFSETQRNKGNFPGRFSGRQFSNSRSEMNVSTLELGDSALYLCASSLRGQTYEQYFGPGTRLTVT.

The rearrangement links TRBV19 to TRBJ2-1; 12 bases match TRBD2. V lost 8 bases, J lost 2 bases, and 4 bases stayed unmatched. The CDR3 covers 15 residues. From germline, CDR1 is LNHDA and CDR2 SQIVND (reference sequence). CDR3 in amino acids: CASRTSGTPYNEQFF. The CDR3 nucleotides are TGTGCCAGTCGGACTAGCGGGACACCCTACAATGAGCAGTTCTTC.

Points on this clonotype: Without the conserved terminal phenylalanine or tryptophan, this CDR3 likely stems from a read error. The DNA is omitted, as the CDR3 cannot be located on it reliably, and the CDR3 follows TCRdb's listing. The genes are TRBV20-1 and TRBJ2-5; TRBD2 was called by the table and not checked on the DNA. The germline CDR1 and CDR2 sequences are DFQATT and SNEGSKA (reference sequence). The CDR3 is 8 residues long, ends included. CDR3 residues: CSASNGGG.

The chain is built from TRBV10-3 and TRBJ2-1; D perhaps matches TRBD2 (6 bases). The CDR3 runs 11 residues. V lost 11 bases, J lost 7 bases, and 12 bases lay in between. Germline V CDR1 and CDR2: ENHRY, SYGVKD. CDR3 bases: TGTGCCGTCACACGGGGGAATGAGCAGTTCTTC. It translates to CAVTRGNEQFF.

The rearrangement uses TRBV5-6 and TRBJ2-7; D uncertain. V gave up 5 bases and J gave up 7 bases, with 10 bases separating them. Germline CDR1 SGHDT, CDR2 YYEEEE. There are 11 residues in the CDR3. The CDR3 bases are TGTGCCAGCAGGTCCCCTTCGGAGCAGTACTTC. Translating it yields CASRSPSEQYF.

Ten or more counts support this clonotype. V gene TRBV5-1 combines with J gene TRBJ2-7; the D is unclear. CDR3 size: 14 residues. V dropped 5 bases and J dropped 4 bases, with 16 bases sitting between them. Germline V gene lookup returns CDR1 SGHRS and CDR2 YFSETQ. This CDR3 reads CASSPVTANYEQYF. The CDR3, as DNA: TGCGCCAGCAGTCCGGTGACGGCCAATTACGAGCAGTACTTC.

The chain links TRBV7-6 to TRBJ1-1; weak D call: TRBD1 (6 bases). V was pared by 1 base and J by 3 bases, with 9 bases between. This CDR3 has 14 amino acids. Germline V gives CDR1 SGHVS, CDR2 FNYEAQ. The chain's CDR3 is CASSLEAGDTEAFF. CDR3 nucleotides: TGTGCCAGCAGCTTAGAGGCAGGGGACACTGAAGCTTTCTTT. Complete variable domain (other parts from reference TRBV7-6 and TRBJ1-1): GAGVSQSPRYKVTKRGQDVALRCDPISGHVSLYWYRQALGQGPEFLTYFNYEAQQDKSGLPNDRFSAERPEGSISTLTIQRTEQRDSAMYRCASSLEAGDTEAFFGQGTRLTVV.

The V call is TRBV2, the J call TRBJ2-5; D may correspond to TRBD1 or TRBD2 (6 bases each). The CDR3 consists of 16 residues. V was shortened by 8 bases and J by 4 bases, with 23 bases between the two germline ends. CDR1 and CDR2 from the germline V gene are SNHLY and FYNNEI. The CDR3 sequence is CASGGRQAGSLETQYF. CDR3 in DNA: TGTGCCAGCGGGGGGAGACAGGCAGGATCCTTAGAGACCCAGTACTTC.

The chain recombines TRBV9 with TRBJ2-1; no clear D. Germline V CDR1 and CDR2: SGDLS, YYNGEE. V lost 0 bases to trimming and J lost 7 bases, with 8 bases between them. The CDR3 has 13 residues. CDR3: CASSVGTTNEQFF. Written as DNA, the CDR3 is TGTGCCAGCAGCGTAGGAACAACGAATGAGCAGTTCTTC. The full variable domain, with the rest looked up from reference TRBV9 and TRBJ2-1, is DSGVTQTPKHLITATGQRVTLRCSPRSGDLSVYWYQQSLDQGLQFLIQYYNGEERAKGNILERFSAQQFPDLHSELNLSSLELGDSALYFCASSVGTTNEQFFGPGTRLTVL.

As to this clonotype: A clone one base away is much larger, so this may be a read error. CDR3 DNA: TGTGCCAGCAGTGCCCAGGTGTGGCCGGGTGAAGCTTTCTTT. Translating gives CASSAQVWPGEAFF. The rearrangement joins TRBV12-3 or TRBV12-4 to TRBJ1-1, with D unclear. V was trimmed by 5 bases and J by 7 bases, leaving 17 bases between them. The CDR3 consists of 14 residues.

This clonotype showed up just once. This rearrangement joins TRBV29-1 to TRBJ2-1; a possible D gene is TRBD2 (6 bases). Looked up from germline, CDR1 is SQVTM and CDR2 is ANQGSEA. This CDR3 comprises 12 residues. V lost 8 bases and J 9 bases, leaving 17 bases between the germline ends. The CDR3 DNA is TGCAGCTTGACCAGACTAGGCGGTGAGCAGTTCTTC. Protein sequence: CSLTRLGGEQFF.

This clonotype was recorded only once. Because the CDR3's place on the DNA is in doubt, the DNA is left out and the CDR3 is given as listed by TCRdb. The V and J genes are TRBV7-9 and TRBJ2-5; the DNA was not compared with TRBD1, the D call given in the table. The CDR3 is 19 residues long, ends included. Per germline, CDR1 SEHNR and CDR2 FQNEAQ (reference sequence). This CDR3 reads CASSLGEGELFFGSGTQYF.

This clonotype was observed at least ten times. V and J are TRBV6-1 and TRBJ1-5, with 7 nucleotides matching TRBD1. The CDR3 runs to 15 residues. Per the germline V gene, CDR1 is MNHNS and CDR2 is SASEGT. Trimming at V came to 8 bases and at J to 0 bases, leaving 7 bases not matched to a gene. Here the CDR3 DNA reads TGTGCCAGCTTGTCCGGGACAGTTAGCAATCAGCCCCAGCATTTT. Its translation: CASLSGTVSNQPQHF.

V gene TRBV29-1 combines with J gene TRBJ2-3; D perhaps matches TRBD2 (7 bases). The CDR3 covers 11 residues. V was clipped by 7 bases and J by 4 bases, with 9 bases between them. Germline V gene lookup returns CDR1 SQVTM and CDR2 ANQGSEA. CDR3 amino acids: CSGGGADTQYF. The DNA for the CDR3 is TGCAGCGGGGGGGGCGCAGATACGCAGTATTTT.

This clonotype was counted many times. The chain links TRBV5-5 to TRBJ2-3; no clear D gene. The germline V gene encodes CDR1 SGHKS and CDR2 YYEKEE (reference sequence). The CDR3 extends over 13 amino acids. V gave up 4 bases and J gave up 4 bases, with 10 bases separating them. The CDR3 here is CASSPRYADTQYF. CDR3 DNA sequence: TGTGCCAGCAGCCCTCGATACGCAGATACGCAGTATTTT.